One sample yielded the 15 T cell receptor beta chains listed below, sequenced in a study of blood T cell repertoires in COVID-19 (dated by TCRdb to 2018 to 2020). Preparation of the library involved the immunoSEQ multiplex PCR assay. Held by TCRdb, this immuneACCESS table contains in-frame sequences only and omits some clones. Under half of the omission traces to an unresolved V gene where checked; the cause of the rest is unknown. The sample table records tens of thousands of clones; 75% to 95% of these occur just once. 15% to 20% of the sample rests with the top ten. Sequencing was performed on peripheral blood. These TCRs come from a human donor in a cohort sampled during active COVID-19.

The chain combines TRBV2 with TRBJ1-5, with D unresolved. The V and J ends lost 4 bases and 9 bases respectively, with 7 bases between them. CDR3 size: 11 residues. Germline lookup yields CDR1 SNHLY and CDR2 FYNNEI. The CDR3 nucleotides are TGTGCCAGCAGTGGCCGGGGGCCCCAGCATTTT. Translation gives CASSGRGPQHF.

J is TRBJ1-1 and V is TRBV3-1 (or the pseudogene TRBV3-2); tentative D call: TRBD1 (6 bases). The CDR3 is made up of 13 amino acids. Trimming shortened V by 3 bases and J by 4 bases, and 9 bases separated the two germline ends. Germline V CDR1 and CDR2: LGHDT, YNNKEL (reference sequence). CDR3 protein: CASSQVQGTEAFF. In DNA, the CDR3 is TGTGCCAGCAGCCAGGTACAGGGCACTGAAGCTTTCTTT.

This clone occurred once. The V call is TRBV3-1 (or the pseudogene TRBV3-2), the J call TRBJ1-4; tentatively, D is TRBD1 (6 bases). In germline, CDR1 is LGHDT, CDR2 YNNKEL (reference sequence). This CDR3 region has 17 residues. The ends were cut back, 0 bases at V and 5 bases at J, with 16 bases in the middle. CDR3 sequence: CASSQDTRNRANEKLFF. The CDR3 nucleotides are TGTGCCAGCAGCCAAGATACAAGGAACAGGGCAAATGAAAAACTGTTTTTT.

The V call is TRBV5-1, the J call TRBJ2-1; D is possibly TRBD2 (6 bases). V gave up 4 bases and J gave up 0 bases, with 11 bases separating them. The CDR3 loop spans 15 amino acids. Germline CDR1 is SGHRS and CDR2 is YFSETQ. CDR3 coding DNA: TGCGCCAGCAGCCCCGGGGGAACCTCCTACAATGAGCAGTTCTTC. Translating gives CASSPGGTSYNEQFF.

The gene calls are TRBV5-8 and TRBJ1-6; a weak D match, TRBD1 (5 bases). The CDR3 contains 15 residues. The V end lost 3 bases, the J end lost 9 bases, and 16 bases lay between the germline ends. Germline V gives CDR1 SGHTS, CDR2 YDEGEE. The CDR3 DNA follows: TGTGCCAGCAGCTCCGGGCAGGTGGGGGGTTCACCCCTCCACTTT. This sequence encodes CASSSGQVGGSPLHF. Complete variable domain (other parts from reference TRBV5-8 and TRBJ1-6): EAGVTQSPTHLIKTRGQQATLRCSPISGHTSVYWYQQALGLGLQFLLWYDEGEERNRGNFPPRFSGRQFPNYSSELNVNALELEDSALYLCASSSGQVGGSPLHFGNGTRLTVT.

The chain uses TRBV11-2 and TRBJ1-3, with D possibly matching TRBD1 (6 bases). The germline V gene encodes CDR1 SGHAT and CDR2 FQNNGV. This CDR3 region has 17 residues. V lost 5 bases and J 4 bases, leaving 21 bases between the germline ends. The CDR3 reads CASSVLLGGHSGNTIYF. CDR3 coding DNA: TGTGCCAGCAGCGTCCTATTGGGGGGGCATTCGGGAAACACCATATATTTT.

The rearrangement links TRBV6-5 to TRBJ1-1; 8 positions agree with TRBD1. Germline V gene sequence: CDR1 MNHEY, CDR2 SVGAGI. V was pared by 6 bases and J by 6 bases, with 3 bases of the junction left unmatched. This CDR3 comprises 12 residues. This CDR3 is CASRRTGSEAFF. CDR3 sequence (DNA): TGTGCCAGCAGGAGGACAGGGTCTGAAGCTTTCTTT.

This sequence joins TRBV5-4 and TRBJ1-1; D is perhaps TRBD1 (5 bases). Trimming removed 5 bases at V and 1 base at J, with 9 bases between. This CDR3 has 13 amino acids. In germline, CDR1 is SGHNT, CDR2 YYREEE (reference sequence). The CDR3 protein is CASSPTGNTEAFF. CDR3 nucleotide sequence: TGTGCCAGCAGTCCTACAGGGAACACTGAAGCTTTCTTT.

The V call is TRBV7-9, the J call TRBJ1-1; 10 bases line up with TRBD1. J lost 4 bases, V lost 5 bases, and 4 bases had no gene match. Germline V lookup: CDR1 SEHNR, CDR2 FQNEAQ (reference sequence). This CDR3 has 14 residues. The DNA of the CDR3 is TGTGCCAGCAGCCGGACAGGGGGTTTCACTGAAGCTTTCTTT. Its protein product is CASSRTGGFTEAFF.

The CDR3 spells CASSLVDRTNYGYTF. The CDR3 bases are TGTGCCAGCAGCTTGGTGGATAGGACAAACTATGGCTACACCTTC. The J gene is TRBJ1-2, the V gene TRBV5-4; perhaps TRBD1 as D (5 bases). The CDR3 is 15 amino acids. Trimming removed 0 bases from V and 2 bases from J, with 11 bases in between. CDR1 is SGHNT, CDR2 YYREEE, per germline (reference sequence).

The chain has TRBV19 and TRBJ2-3; 13 bases align to TRBD2. Germline lookup yields CDR1 LNHDA and CDR2 SQIVND (reference sequence). This CDR3 is built from 16 residues. V lost 2 bases, J lost 5 bases, and 4 bases stayed unmatched. CDR3 nucleotide sequence: TGTGCCAGTAGTATAACTAGCGGGGGGGCCTTAGATACGCAGTATTTT. This encodes CASSITSGGALDTQYF.

The chain employs TRBV7-3 and TRBJ1-1; D uncertain. There are 13 residues in the CDR3. The V and J ends lost 2 bases and 1 base respectively, with 5 bases between them. Germline V gives CDR1 SGHTA, CDR2 FQGTGA. CDR3 protein: CASSLGENTEAFF. The CDR3 nucleotides are TGTGCCAGCAGCTTAGGAGAGAACACTGAAGCTTTCTTT.

The genes are TRBV5-1 and TRBJ2-5; possible D gene TRBD2, 6 bases. The CDR3 is made up of 14 amino acids. The V gene lost 0 bases and the J gene lost 3 bases, with 9 bases spanning the gap. Germline V gene data show CDR1 as SGHRS and CDR2 as YFSETQ. CDR3 sequence reads: CASSLVGGEETQYF. Written as DNA, the CDR3 is TGCGCCAGCAGCTTGGTCGGGGGAGAAGAGACCCAGTACTTC.

The sample holds a few counts of this clone. The chain couples TRBV5-4 to TRBJ1-2; TRBD1 agrees at 11 bases. CDR1 SGHNT and CDR2 YYREEE come from the germline V gene (reference sequence). V was pared by 2 bases and J by 2 bases, with 2 bases of the junction left unmatched. The CDR3 has 15 amino acids. CDR3 coding DNA: TGTGCCAGCAGCTTAGGGACAGGGGGGAACTATGGCTACACCTTC. Translation: CASSLGTGGNYGYTF.

This rearrangement joins TRBV19 to TRBJ2-1, with 14 bases aligning to TRBD2. The CDR3 extends over 15 amino acids. Germline lookup yields CDR1 LNHDA and CDR2 SQIVND (reference sequence). The trim removed 8 bases at V and 7 bases at J, leaving 7 bases unmatched. In DNA, the CDR3 is TGTGCCAGTCGGACTAGCGGGGGGCCCCCAAATGAGCAGTTCTTC. Translated: CASRTSGGPPNEQFF.